This TCR beta chain originates from a study of T-cell reconstitution after alpha-beta-depleted transplantation in children. At least ten counts were recorded for this clonotype. The germline CDR1 and CDR2 sequences are SGHDT and YYEEEE. This CDR3 has 16 amino acids. Trimming removed 4 bases from V and 5 bases from J; junction bases left unmatched: 12. It was with unique molecular identifiers that the TCRbeta library was prepared. MiXCR was run by TCRdb on the PCR reads, yielding one entry per CDR3 protein. The sample carries over 3,500 distinct CDR3 sequences, around 23% recorded once. Sequences were derived from PBMCs, mostly from graft donor cells, sampled 60 days after TCRalphabeta/CD19-depleted stem cell transplant. This chain joins TRBV5-6 and TRBJ1-2, with TRBD1 matching 9 bases. The origin of this receptor is a boy under three years old who had a stem cell transplant for SCID, so the T cells may come from the graft donor. The CDR3 nucleotides read TGTGCCAGCAGCGATTCCCCGGGACAGGGTACATATGGCTACACCTTC. As protein: CASSDSPGQGTYGYTF.